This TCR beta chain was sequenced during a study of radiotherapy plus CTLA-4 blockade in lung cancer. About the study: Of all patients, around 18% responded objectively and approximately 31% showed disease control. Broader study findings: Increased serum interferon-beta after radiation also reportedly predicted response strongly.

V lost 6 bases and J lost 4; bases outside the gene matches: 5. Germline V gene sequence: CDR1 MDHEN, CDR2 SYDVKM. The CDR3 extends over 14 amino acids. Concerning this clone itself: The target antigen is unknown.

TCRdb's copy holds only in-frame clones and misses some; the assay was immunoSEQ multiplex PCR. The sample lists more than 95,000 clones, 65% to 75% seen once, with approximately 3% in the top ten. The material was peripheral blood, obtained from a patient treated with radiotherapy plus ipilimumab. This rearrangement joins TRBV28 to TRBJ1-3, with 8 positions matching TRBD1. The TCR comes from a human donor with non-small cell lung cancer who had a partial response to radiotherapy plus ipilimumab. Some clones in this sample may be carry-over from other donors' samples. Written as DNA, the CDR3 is TGTGCCAGCAGATTCAGGGGGCCGGGAAACACCATATATTTT. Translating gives CASRFRGPGNTIYF.